The rows below give T cell receptor beta chains drawn from one sample of a study of sequential checkpoint blockade in melanoma. Assay: immunoSEQ multiplex PCR; the TCRdb copy retains only in-frame clones and omits some. The sample has about 4,000 clones; under 20% are singletons. This sample comprised tumor tissue (inferred from file names), obtained from a patient given nivolumab and ipilimumab in sequence. Source of these receptors: a human patient with melanoma. Some clones in this sample may be carry-over from other donors' samples. Each CDR3 is given with its conserved first and last residue. A D gene is named only where the DNA matches it firmly. Clone size is shown for a subset of rows, as once, few, many or a class of expanded clone.

size: few
V: TRBV18
length: 15
D: TRBD1
J: TRBJ1-2
CDR3: CASSSTPGRGYGYTF
DNA: TGTGCCAGCTCATCTACCCCCGGCAGGGGGTATGGCTACACCTTC

size: few
V: TRBV11-3
length: 16
D: TRBD2
J: TRBJ2-3
CDR3: CASSVLAGGSTDTQYF
DNA: TGTGCCAGCAGCGTACTAGCGGGGGGGAGCACAGATACGCAGTATTTT

size: .
V: TRBV14
length: 12
D: .
J: TRBJ1-6
CDR3: CASSQAWSPLHF
DNA: TGTGCCAGCAGCCAAGCTTGGTCACCCCTCCACTTT

size: many
V: TRBV11-3
length: 15
D: .
J: TRBJ1-5
CDR3: CASSLGRYSNQPQHF
DNA: TGTGCCAGCAGCTTAGGCCGGTATAGCAATCAGCCCCAGCATTTT

size: few
V: TRBV2
length: 15
D: TRBD2
J: TRBJ2-7
CDR3: CASSEAGARGDEQYF
DNA: TGTGCCAGCAGTGAAGCGGGGGCGCGGGGGGACGAGCAGTACTTC

size: .
V: TRBV6-8
length: 14
D: TRBD2
J: TRBJ2-3
CDR3: CAIRLAGETDTQYF
DNA: TGTGCCATTCGACTAGCGGGGGAGACGGATACGCAGTATTTT

size: .
V: TRBV2
length: 17
D: TRBD2
J: TRBJ2-5
CDR3: CASSGAYSGGPGETQYF
DNA: TGTGCCAGCAGTGGGGCGTATAGCGGGGGGCCGGGGGAGACCCAGTACTTC

size: .
V: TRBV10-3
length: 13
D: .
J: TRBJ1-2
CDR3: CAISEMGSYGYTF
DNA: TGTGCCATCAGTGAGATGGGCAGCTATGGCTACACCTTC

size: .
V: TRBV19
length: 15
D: TRBD2
J: TRBJ2-7
CDR3: CASSTGRLAGNEQYF
DNA: TGTGCCAGTAGTACAGGACGACTAGCGGGGAACGAGCAGTACTTC

size: few
V: TRBV12-5
length: 17
D: TRBD1
J: TRBJ1-3
CDR3: CASTLGRDSLSGNTIYF
DNA: TGTGCCAGCACCCTTGGGCGGGACAGTCTCTCTGGAAACACCATATATTTT

size: medium-sized
V: TRBV6-8
length: 16
D: TRBD1
J: TRBJ2-2
CDR3: CASTSGQGRKTGELFF
DNA: TGTGCCAGCACCTCCGGACAGGGAAGGAAAACCGGGGAGCTGTTTTTT

size: many
V: TRBV11-3
length: 17
D: TRBD2
J: TRBJ2-7
CDR3: CASSADLLAGPDYEQYF
DNA: TGTGCCAGCAGCGCGGACCTCCTAGCGGGACCCGACTACGAGCAGTACTTC

size: .
V: TRBV30
length: 15
D: .
J: TRBJ1-3
CDR3: CAWIPSKASGNTIYF
DNA: TGTGCCTGGATACCCAGCAAAGCCTCTGGAAACACCATATATTTT

size: many
V: TRBV11-3
length: 15
D: .
J: TRBJ2-5
CDR3: CASSLGVHSGETQYF
DNA: TGTGCCAGCAGCTTGGGAGTCCACTCGGGAGAGACCCAGTACTTC

size: .
V: TRBV5-1
length: 14
D: .
J: TRBJ1-1
CDR3: CASSLDGLNTEAFF
DNA: TGCGCCAGCAGCTTGGACGGTCTGAACACTGAAGCTTTCTTT

size: .
V: TRBV18
length: 12
D: .
J: TRBJ2-7
CDR3: CASSPTTYEQYF
DNA: TGTGCCAGCTCACCTACGACCTACGAGCAGTACTTC

size: many
V: TRBV11-3
length: 15
D: .
J: TRBJ2-2
CDR3: CASSLHPGNTGELFF
DNA: TGTGCCAGCAGCTTACACCCAGGGAACACCGGGGAGCTGTTTTTT

size: few
V: TRBV12-5
length: 13
D: TRBD1
J: TRBJ2-5
CDR3: CASTGQGQETQYF
DNA: TGTGCCAGCACGGGACAGGGGCAAGAGACCCAGTACTTC

size: few
V: TRBV4-1
length: 16
D: .
J: TRBJ2-5
CDR3: CASSPGRRGGRETQYF
DNA: TGCGCCAGCAGCCCGGGACGGCGGGGAGGAAGAGAGACCCAGTACTTC

size: many
V: TRBV7-1
length: 13
D: TRBD1
J: TRBJ1-1
CDR3: CASSMTGRTEAFF
DNA: TGTGCCAGCAGCATGACAGGGCGCACTGAAGCTTTCTTT

size: .
V: TRBV6-8
length: 12
D: .
J: TRBJ2-3
CDR3: CASSYSSLTQYF
DNA: TGTGCCAGCAGTTACTCCAGCCTTACGCAGTATTTT

size: hyperexpanded
V: TRBV28
length: 19
D: .
J: TRBJ1-3
CDR3: CASSLEFLGRDYSGNTIYF
DNA: TGTGCCAGCAGTTTAGAATTCTTGGGCAGGGACTACTCTGGAAACACCATATATTTT

size: .
V: TRBV18
length: 16
D: .
J: TRBJ2-3
CDR3: CASSLTRGFSTDTQYF
DNA: TGTGCCAGCTCACTGACCCGGGGGTTTAGCACAGATACGCAGTATTTT

size: many
V: TRBV11-3
length: 15
D: TRBD1
J: TRBJ1-1
CDR3: CASSWDRGLNTEAFF
DNA: TGTGCCAGCAGCTGGGACAGGGGGTTGAACACTGAAGCTTTCTTT

size: .
V: TRBV18
length: 14
D: .
J: TRBJ2-2
CDR3: CASSPIKGPGELFF
DNA: TGTGCCAGCTCTCCGATAAAGGGTCCCGGGGAGCTGTTTTTT

size: .
V: TRBV6-8
length: 13
D: .
J: TRBJ1-6
CDR3: CASRDGYNSPLHF
DNA: TGTGCCAGCAGGGACGGATATAATTCACCCCTCCACTTT

size: .
V: TRBV19
length: 16
D: .
J: TRBJ2-7
CDR3: CASSLQAGRDPYEQYF
DNA: TGTGCCAGTAGCCTCCAGGCGGGGCGCGACCCTTACGAGCAGTACTTC

size: .
V: TRBV6-4
length: 15
D: .
J: TRBJ1-5
CDR3: CASSYLKGGGQPQHF
DNA: TGTGCCAGCAGTTACCTGAAAGGGGGAGGACAGCCCCAGCATTTT

size: .
V: TRBV9
length: 13
D: .
J: TRBJ1-1
CDR3: CASSALMNTEAFF
DNA: TGTGCCAGCAGCGCCCTCATGAACACTGAAGCTTTCTTT

size: large
V: TRBV11-3
length: 15
D: TRBD2
J: TRBJ2-7
CDR3: CASSFLAGGPYEQYF
DNA: TGTGCCAGCAGCTTCTTAGCGGGGGGACCCTACGAGCAGTACTTC

size: .
V: TRBV30
length: 13
D: .
J: TRBJ1-2
CDR3: CAWSVRQDYGYTF
DNA: TGTGCCTGGAGTGTTCGGCAGGACTATGGCTACACCTTC

size: many
V: TRBV11-3
length: 16
D: TRBD2
J: TRBJ2-5
CDR3: CASSLTGGLAQETQYF
DNA: TGTGCCAGCAGCTTAACGGGAGGACTAGCTCAGGAGACCCAGTACTTC

size: many
V: TRBV28
length: 14
D: .
J: TRBJ2-3
CDR3: CASSLGGVTDTQYF
DNA: TGTGCCAGCAGTTTAGGAGGTGTGACAGATACGCAGTATTTT

size: few
V: TRBV11-3
length: 15
D: .
J: TRBJ1-1
CDR3: CASSQGRQGDTEAFF
DNA: TGTGCCAGCAGCCAAGGTCGTCAAGGGGATACTGAAGCTTTCTTT

size: many
V: TRBV11-3
length: 17
D: TRBD2
J: TRBJ2-1
CDR3: CASSVTSGGPSYNEQFF
DNA: TGTGCCAGCAGCGTGACTAGCGGGGGTCCCTCCTACAATGAGCAGTTCTTC

size: .
V: TRBV19
length: 15
D: .
J: TRBJ1-6
CDR3: CASSMRVRSNSPLHF
DNA: TGTGCCAGTAGTATGCGGGTAAGAAGTAATTCACCCCTCCACTTT

size: few
V: TRBV19
length: 16
D: .
J: TRBJ1-3
CDR3: CASSRQAAYSGNTIYF
DNA: TGTGCCAGTAGTAGGCAGGCCGCCTACTCTGGAAACACCATATATTTT

size: .
V: TRBV5-1
length: 14
D: TRBD1
J: TRBJ1-1
CDR3: CASSSGQGNTEAFF
DNA: TGCGCCAGCAGCAGCGGACAGGGCAACACTGAAGCTTTCTTT

size: many
V: TRBV11-3
length: 14
D: TRBD1
J: TRBJ2-7
CDR3: CASSLGTGGREQYF
DNA: TGTGCCAGCAGCTTGGGGACAGGGGGAAGGGAGCAGTACTTC

size: .
V: TRBV5-1
length: 15
D: .
J: TRBJ2-5
CDR3: CASSLVQDKGETQYF
DNA: TGCGCCAGCAGCTTGGTTCAGGACAAAGGGGAGACCCAGTACTTC